This TCR beta chain appears in the sequencing data of a study of CD8 T cells in Susac syndrome. RNA totalling about 0.45 to 1 ug underwent reverse transcription with random hexamers. Coverage of TCR beta CDR3 amplification by immunoSEQ multiplex PCR extended to 54 Vbeta and 13 Jbeta. TCRdb analysed the immunoSEQ multiplex PCR reads with MiXCR anew, one entry per CDR3 protein. The sample comprises about 200,000 distinct CDR3 sequences, just under 95% of which are singletons, and approximately 0.082% rests with the top ten. The length of the CDR3 is 12 residues. Germline CDR1 and CDR2: SGHRS and YFSETQ. The V end lost 3 bases, the J end lost 7 bases, and 8 bases lay between the germline ends. While CD8+ and CD4+ T cells were isolated negatively, TEMRA cells were enriched by FACS.

The chain joins TRBV5-1 to TRBJ2-1, with D maybe TRBD2 (5 bases). The clonotype comes from a human donor with multiple sclerosis. Sequencing used CD4+ T cells from PBMCs. CDR3 bases: TGCGCCAGCAGCTACGGGGAAAATGAGCAGTTCTTC. As protein: CASSYGENEQFF.